The clone carrying this TCR beta chain was detected only once. What it binds is not known. The data are from a study of shared clonotypes between healthy human individuals. Notes on the study in general: An anticipated effect of sequencing depth on clonotype sharing among donors was recognized. Roughly 5% of naive CD4 clonotypes were shared across a few donors.

CD8 cells regarded as naive lacked CD45RO, were positively chosen for CCR7, and omitted terminally differentiated effector memory CD45RA+ cells. Assay: immunoSEQ multiplex PCR; the TCRdb copy retains only in-frame clones and omits some. The repertoire holds roughly 550,000 clones, with nearly 97% as singletons. The sequencing sample was made of naive CD8+ T cells sorted from blood. The receptor comes from a woman aged 25 to 39 in good health.

Here the CDR3 reads CASSRDRTANYGYTF. CDR3 coding DNA: TGTGCCAGCAGCCGAGACAGGACCGCGAACTATGGCTACACCTTC. The chain employs TRBV5-4 and TRBJ1-2; TRBD1 might be the D (6 bases). CDR3 length: 15 residues. V was clipped by 4 bases and J by 2 bases, with 15 bases between them. Per germline, CDR1 SGHNT and CDR2 YYREEE (reference sequence).